These 4 T cell receptor beta chains were sequenced from one sample in a study of regulatory T cells in long-lasting Graves disease. The authors built TCR beta libraries using iRepertoire HTBI primers and Arm-PCR of CDR3 regions. Using its own MiXCR run on the multiplex PCR reads, TCRdb lists one record per CDR3 protein. The data contain hundreds of thousands of distinct CDR3 sequences, 22% of them seen just once; the ten biggest clones take up roughly 13%. Time point described: persistent/refractory GD, antithyroid drugs over 5 years with positive TRAb. From RNA extracted from PBMCs, the TCR library was made. The sequences come from peripheral blood mononuclear cells (PBMCs), collected when the disease was refractory, from a patient treated with antithyroid drugs. Receptors originate from a female donor with Graves disease.

In this sample, this clonotype turned up many times. V is TRBV14 and J is TRBJ1-1; D is uncertain. Germline CDR1 and CDR2: SGHDN and FVKESK. This CDR3 region has 13 residues. Trimming removed 1 base at V and 7 bases at J, with 10 bases between. The CDR3 spells CASSQVGSGEAFF. The DNA of the CDR3 is TGTGCCAGCAGCCAAGTGGGGAGCGGTGAAGCTTTCTTT.

The rearrangement joins TRBV24-1 to TRBJ2-2, with TRBD1 as a possible D gene (6 bases). The germline CDR1 and CDR2 sequences are KGHDR and SFDVKD. The V and J ends lost 2 bases and 6 bases respectively, with 18 bases between them. The CDR3 spans 17 residues. The CDR3 is CATSDWGRLGDPGELFF. CDR3 nucleotide sequence: TGTGCCACCAGTGATTGGGGGCGCCTCGGGGATCCCGGGGAGCTGTTTTTT.

Regarding this clonotype: This may arise from a read error, as a much more abundant clone is one base away. The CDR3 does not close with the conserved phenylalanine or tryptophan, likely indicating a read error. The chain recombines TRBV6-2 or TRBV6-3 with TRBJ1-6; a possible D gene is TRBD1 (5 bases). The CDR3 is made up of 17 amino acids. Germline lookup yields CDR1 MNHEY and CDR2 SVGEGT. V lost 5 bases, J lost 7 bases, and 21 bases lay in between. The CDR3: CASSGDPGWGINSPLHL. The CDR3 DNA reads as TGTGCCAGCAGTGGGGACCCCGGATGGGGAATCAATTCACCCCTCCACCTT.

The chain carries TRBV7-9 and TRBJ2-3, with no clear D. From germline, CDR1 is SEHNR and CDR2 FQNEAQ (reference sequence). This CDR3 is 8 amino acids long. Trimming removed 7 bases from V and 11 bases from J, with 4 bases in between. CDR3 amino acids: CASTQQYF. The DNA for the CDR3 is TGTGCCAGCACCCAGCAGTATTTT.